Below, 21 T cell receptor beta chains from the same sample are listed, as sequenced in a study of regulatory T cells in long-lasting Graves disease (dated by TCRdb to the early 2020s). Taken with the paper, the label for time point translates to: persistent/refractory GD, antithyroid drugs over 5 years with positive TRAb. For both TCR sequencing and RNA sequencing, RNA was extracted from PBMCs in TRIzol. Receptor amplification or capture employed multiplex PCR. Sequenced on an Illumina HiSeq 4000. To build TCR beta libraries, CDR3 regions were amplified by Arm-PCR using iRepertoire HTBI primers. In-frame beta chains were kept once TCRdb had trimmed the public reads at Q25 with fastp and called clones with MiXCR. Each entry is one CDR3 protein sequence, shown with its most common DNA and genes. The sample yields over 350,000 distinct CDR3 sequences; roughly 20% were counted once. The top ten clonotypes cover less than 25% of the sample.

The sequencing here drew on peripheral blood mononuclear cells (PBMCs), taken when the disease was refractory, from a patient treated with antithyroid drugs. Receptor source: a female donor with Graves disease.

There are many counts of this clonotype. The chain employs TRBV12-3 or TRBV12-4 and TRBJ2-5; a weak D match, TRBD1 (5 bases). V lost 5 bases, J lost 5 bases, and 15 bases lay in between. The CDR3 sequence is 14 residues long. The CDR3 DNA sequence: TGTGCCAGCAGTCCCGACAGAAACCCTGAGACCCAGTACTTC. Translating gives CASSPDRNPETQYF.

The sample holds a few counts of this clonotype. The rearrangement joins TRBV6-5 to TRBJ2-2, with D tentatively TRBD2 (6 bases). Per germline, CDR1 MNHEY and CDR2 SVGAGI. The CDR3 is 15 amino acids. Trimming removed 1 base at V and 5 bases at J, with 11 bases between. The CDR3: CASSYFGGITGELFF. The DNA for the CDR3 is TGTGCCAGCAGTTACTTTGGCGGGATTACCGGGGAGCTGTTTTTT.

The chain has TRBV6-4 and TRBJ1-1; maybe TRBD1 (5 bases). Between the trimmed V and J ends, which lost 0 bases and 10 bases, there was a span of 12 bases. Per germline, CDR1 MRHNA and CDR2 SNTAGT. The CDR3 length is 13 residues. The CDR3 protein is CASSDSWGGRAFF. For the CDR3, the DNA is TGTGCCAGCAGTGACTCTTGGGGGGGTCGAGCTTTCTTT.

The CDR3, as DNA: TGTGCCTGGAGTCTCAGACTAGCGGGGAAATACGAGCAGTACTTC. Its protein is CAWSLRLAGKYEQYF. The chain links TRBV30 to TRBJ2-7; TRBD2 agrees at 11 bases. V gave up 2 bases and J gave up 4 bases; unmatched junction bases: 7. CDR3 length: 15 residues. CDR1 and CDR2 from the germline V gene are GTSNPN and SVGIG (reference sequence).

In its sample, this clonotype was seen many times. The chain couples TRBV28 to TRBJ1-1, with D tentatively TRBD1 (5 bases). V was clipped by 1 base and J by 1 base, with 13 bases between them. The CDR3 is 16 residues long. From germline, CDR1 is MDHEN and CDR2 SYDVKM. CDR3 bases: TGTGCCAGCAGTTTATTTGGGGGGGTTGAGAACACTGAAGCTTTCTTT. As protein: CASSLFGGVENTEAFF.

This clonotype was observed once. The chain has TRBV2 and TRBJ2-1; 10 bases are shared with TRBD2. With 4 bases clipped from V and 7 bases from J, the junction kept 4 bases outside the gene matches. Looked up from germline, CDR1 is SNHLY and CDR2 is FYNNEI. The CDR3 contains 14 residues. CDR3 protein: CASSVRTSGNEQFF. The CDR3 region has the DNA TGTGCCAGCAGTGTAAGGACTAGCGGAAATGAGCAGTTCTTC.

In the case of this clonotype: A read error may be the cause here, since a much bigger clone is one base away. DNA for the CDR3: TGTGCCAGTTCTGGAGGTAGCGGGACAGAGACCCAGTTCTTC. Amino acid sequence: CASSGGSGTETQFF. The chain is built from TRBV3-1 and TRBJ2-5, with D perhaps TRBD2 (8 bases). TRBJ2-1 matches the DNA end more closely, so the J call is doubtful. Germline V CDR1 and CDR2: LGHDT, YNNKEL (reference sequence). The CDR3 length is 14 residues.

A remark on this clonotype: The conserved final phenylalanine or tryptophan is absent from the CDR3, which likely points to a read error. V usage is TRBV29-1 and J usage is TRBJ1-1; 8 bases are a match to TRBD1. V lost 6 bases and J lost 0; bases outside the gene matches: 0. The CDR3 runs to 12 residues. The V gene's germline CDR1 is SQVTM and CDR2 ANQGSEA. The CDR3 loop reads CSVTGVNTEAFS. In DNA form, the CDR3 reads TGCAGCGTGACAGGGGTGAACACTGAAGCTTTCTCT.

This clonotype was counted at least ten times. The gene calls are TRBV18 and TRBJ2-5, with D hard to call. The germline V gene has CDR1 KGHSH and CDR2 LQKENI. CDR3 length: 13 residues. Trimming took 8 bases from V and 4 from J, leaving 14 bases between them. DNA for the CDR3: TGTGCCAGCAGTCCCCCTGGGGTAGAGACCCAGTACTTC. It is translated as CASSPPGVETQYF.

J is TRBJ2-7 and V is TRBV19; D call uncertain. In germline, CDR1 is LNHDA, CDR2 SQIVND (reference sequence). CDR3 length: 14 amino acids. The germline V and J ends were trimmed by 5 bases and 1 base, with 12 bases remaining between them. CDR3 in amino acids: CASSSTPSSYEQYF. The CDR3 region has the DNA TGTGCCAGTAGTTCGACACCTTCTTCCTACGAGCAGTACTTC.

This clonotype came up many times. The V call is TRBV7-2, the J call TRBJ1-1; a possible D gene is TRBD1 (6 bases). Trimming pared 6 bases from V and 2 bases from J, leaving 13 bases between. The CDR3 is made up of 14 amino acids. Germline CDR1 is SGHTA and CDR2 is FQGNSA. CDR3 in DNA: TGTGCCAGCAGTTTACTGGGGGGCAACACTGAAGCTTTCTTT. It translates to CASSLLGGNTEAFF.

A word on this clonotype: A much larger clone is a single base away; this may be a read error. V gene TRBV7-2 combines with J gene TRBJ1-1; D not resolved. Germline CDR1 and CDR2: SGHTA and FQGNSA. This CDR3 has 13 amino acids. CDR3 sequence (DNA): TGTGCCAACAGCCCCACGGGGTACACTGAAGCTTTCTTT. This translates into CANSPTGYTEAFF. The whole variable domain, remainder taken from reference TRBV7-2 and TRBJ1-1, is GAGVSQSPSNKVTEKGKDVELRCDPISGHTALYWYRQSLGQGLEFLIYFQGNSAPDKSGLPSDRFSAERTGGSVSTLTIQRTQQEDSAVYLCANSPTGYTEAFFGQGTRLTVV.

The chain has TRBV9 and TRBJ2-7; weak D call: TRBD2 (6 bases). The CDR3 loop spans 16 amino acids. V lost 0 bases, J lost 2 bases, and 15 bases lay in between. Germline assignment: CDR1 SGDLS and CDR2 YYNGEE. Here the CDR3 reads CASSVAWEASTYEQYF. CDR3 DNA sequence: TGTGCCAGCAGCGTAGCGTGGGAGGCTTCCACCTACGAGCAGTACTTC.

The chain is built from TRBV20-1 and TRBJ2-5; 13 nucleotides agree with TRBD2. The CDR3 sequence is 15 residues long. After removal of 0 bases from V and 3 bases from J, the junction contained 1 base not matched to a gene. Germline CDR1 DFQATT, CDR2 SNEGSKA (reference sequence). CDR3 protein: CSARDGTSGKETQYF. CDR3 coding DNA: TGCAGTGCTAGAGATGGGACTAGCGGGAAAGAGACCCAGTACTTC.

This clonotype was seen a few times. This rearrangement joins TRBV7-2 to TRBJ2-7; D not resolved. V shed 2 bases and J shed 1 base, with 9 bases lying between them. Germline V CDR1 and CDR2: SGHTA, FQGNSA. This CDR3 has 14 amino acids. The CDR3 coding sequence is TGTGCCAGCAGCTTATGGGTAGGTTCCTACGAGCAGTACTTC. Translating gives CASSLWVGSYEQYF.

This clonotype was observed many times. The genes are TRBV18 and TRBJ2-5; the D is unclear. Trimming took 8 bases from V and 5 from J, leaving 12 bases between them. The CDR3 has 12 residues. From germline, CDR1 is KGHSH and CDR2 LQKENI. The CDR3 here is CASSPLGETQYF. CDR3 nucleotide sequence: TGTGCCAGCAGTCCCCTTGGGGAGACCCAGTACTTC.

There are a few counts of this clonotype. A read error may account for a junction end that differs from germline. This chain links TRBV18 with TRBJ1-2; D not resolved. This CDR3 is built from 13 residues. Germline CDR1 is KGHSH and CDR2 is LQKENI. This chain's CDR3 is CASSPGLDYGYTF. CDR3 coding DNA: TGCGCCAGCAGCCCAGGACTGGACTATGGCTACACCTTC.

This clonotype turned up a few times. This may be a read error: a much more frequent sequence differs by one nucleotide. The V and J genes are TRBV12-3 or TRBV12-4 and TRBJ2-5, with 8 positions matching TRBD1. CDR3 length: 13 residues. V lost 8 bases and J lost 7; bases outside the gene matches: 9. The CDR3 nucleotides read TGTGCCAGCGGTCAAGTCCAGGGGGCGACCCAGTACTTC. This translates into CASGQVQGATQYF.

This clonotype was seen more than once but under ten times. The genes are TRBV19 and TRBJ1-1, with D uncertain. Trimming took 10 bases from V and 5 from J, leaving 17 bases between them. CDR1 LNHDA and CDR2 SQIVND come from the germline V gene (reference sequence). CDR3 length: 13 residues. Here the CDR3 reads CATRGSGVTEAFF. Written as DNA, the CDR3 is TGTGCCACCAGAGGGAGTGGGGTGACTGAAGCTTTCTTT. Looking up the rest from reference TRBV19 and TRBJ1-1 gives the full variable domain: DGGITQSPKYLFRKEGQNVTLSCEQNLNHDAMYWYRQDPGQGLRLIYYSQIVNDFQKGDIAEGYSVSREKKESFPLTVTSAQKNPTAFYLCATRGSGVTEAFFGQGTRLTVV.

The table lists this clonotype with a few counts. The chain is built from TRBV11-1 and TRBJ2-7; TRBD1 matches 10 bases. The CDR3 has 21 residues. The trim removed 3 bases at V and 0 bases at J, leaving 20 bases unmatched. CDR1 is SGHAT and CDR2 is FQDESV in the germline V gene (reference sequence). The CDR3 DNA follows: TGTGCCAGCAGCTTGACATTCACCCTCAGACCGGGACAGGGGCCCTCCTACGAGCAGTACTTC. Translation gives CASSLTFTLRPGQGPSYEQYF. Based on the CDR3 plus reference TRBV11-1 and TRBJ2-7, the full variable domain is EAEVAQSPRYKITEKSQAVAFWCDPISGHATLYWYRQILGQGPELLVQFQDESVVDDSQLPKDRFSAERLKGVDSTLKIQPAELGDSAMYLCASSLTFTLRPGQGPSYEQYFGPGTRLTVT.

Details on this clonotype: Sequence at one end of the junction differs from germline and may be a read error. J is TRBJ2-6 and V is TRBV27, with D tentatively TRBD1 (6 bases). This CDR3 contains 15 residues. Germline CDR1 is MNHEY and CDR2 is SMNVEV (reference sequence). The CDR3 loop reads CASTGTGSGASVLTF. The CDR3 DNA sequence: TGTGCCAGCACCGGTACAGGGTCCGGGGCCAGCGTCCTGACTTTC.